This TCR beta chain was identified in a study of blood T cell repertoires in COVID-19. Background on the study: Acute-phase and convalescent COVID-19 samples originated in the United States, Italy and Spain. Nucleic acid was either cDNA or gDNA, and it came from T cells, B-cell-depleted T cells, or PBMCs.

The V end was cut by 5 bases, the J end by 4 bases, with 15 bases between. The CDR3 totals 16 residues. Germline CDR1 reads SGHVS; CDR2 reads FQNEAQ. Profiling relied on immunoSEQ multiplex PCR, and the TCRdb table lists in-frame clones only, not all of them. The table lists under 250,000 clones, roughly 80% of them singletons. The origin of this receptor is a woman younger than 30 with acute or convalescent COVID-19. Sequenced input: peripheral blood. The V call is TRBV7-8, the J call TRBJ1-6; a weak D match, TRBD1 (5 bases). The CDR3 loop is CASSPTHRIYNSPLHF. The CDR3 nucleotides read TGTGCCAGCAGCCCAACACACAGGATTTATAATTCACCCCTCCACTTT. Full variable domain (missing parts from reference TRBV7-8 and TRBJ1-6): GAGVSQSPRYKVAKRGQDVALRCDPISGHVSLFWYQQALGQGPEFLTYFQNEAQLDKSGLPSDRFFAERPEGSVSTLKIQRTQQEDSAVYLCASSPTHRIYNSPLHFGNGTRLTVT.